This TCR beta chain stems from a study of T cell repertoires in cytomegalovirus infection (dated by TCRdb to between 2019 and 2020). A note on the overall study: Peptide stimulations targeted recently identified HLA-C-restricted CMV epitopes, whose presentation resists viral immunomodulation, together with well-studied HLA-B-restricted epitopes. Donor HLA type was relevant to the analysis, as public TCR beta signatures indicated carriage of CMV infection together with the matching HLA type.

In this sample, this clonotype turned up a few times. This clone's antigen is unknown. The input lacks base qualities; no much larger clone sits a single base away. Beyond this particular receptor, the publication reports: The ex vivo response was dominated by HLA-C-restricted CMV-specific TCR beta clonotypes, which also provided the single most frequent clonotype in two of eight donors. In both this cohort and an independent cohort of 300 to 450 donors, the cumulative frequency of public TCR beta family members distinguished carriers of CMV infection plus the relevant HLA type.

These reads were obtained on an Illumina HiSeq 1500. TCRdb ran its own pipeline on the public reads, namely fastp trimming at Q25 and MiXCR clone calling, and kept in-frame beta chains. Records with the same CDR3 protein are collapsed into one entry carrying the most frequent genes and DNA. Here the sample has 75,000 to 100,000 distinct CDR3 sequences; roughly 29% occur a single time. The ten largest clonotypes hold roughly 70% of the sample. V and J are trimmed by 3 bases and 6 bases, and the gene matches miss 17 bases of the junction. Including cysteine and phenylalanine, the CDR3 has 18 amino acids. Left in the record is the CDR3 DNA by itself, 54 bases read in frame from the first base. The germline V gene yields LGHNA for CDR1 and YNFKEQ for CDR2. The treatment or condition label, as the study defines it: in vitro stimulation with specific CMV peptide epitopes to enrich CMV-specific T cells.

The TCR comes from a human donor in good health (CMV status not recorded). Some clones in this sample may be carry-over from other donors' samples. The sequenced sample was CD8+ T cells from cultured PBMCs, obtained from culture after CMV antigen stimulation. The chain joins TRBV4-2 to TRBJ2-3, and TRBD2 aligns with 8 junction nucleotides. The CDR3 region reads CASSQESGRRGARDTQYF. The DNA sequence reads TGTGCCAGCAGCCAGGAGTCCGGGAGGCGGGGGGCGCGGGATACGCAGTATTTT.